The 32 T cell receptor beta chains listed next were all sequenced from one sample in a study of CD8+ T cells in alopecia areata. As for treatment: oral pan-JAK inhibitor, 5-10 mg twice daily. Reverse transcribed after extraction, RNA yielded cDNA as the sequencing template. Data came from immunoSEQ multiplex PCR; TCRdb stores just in-frame clones and leaves some out. This table holds approximately 220,000 clones, around two fifths found once. The input for sequencing was CD4+ T cells sorted from blood, taken at roughly week 30, from a patient treated with tofacitinib. The receptors were sampled from a human donor with alopecia areata.

The rearrangement joins TRBV5-1 to TRBJ1-2; tentative D call: TRBD1 (5 bases). Looked up from germline, CDR1 is SGHRS and CDR2 is YFSETQ. The CDR3 is made up of 17 amino acids. V was clipped by 1 base and J by 6 bases, with 22 bases between them. The CDR3 loop is CASSLTIRAGARDGYTF. As DNA, the CDR3 is TGCGCCAGCAGCTTGACCATCCGAGCCGGGGCGCGGGATGGCTACACCTTC. Together with reference TRBV5-1 and TRBJ1-2, the CDR3 gives the full variable domain: KAGVTQTPRYLIKTRGQQVTLSCSPISGHRSVSWYQQTPGQGLQFLFEYFSETQRNKGNFPGRFSGRQFSNSRSEMNVSTLELGDSALYLCASSLTIRAGARDGYTFGSGTRLTVV.

The rearrangement uses TRBV6-5 and TRBJ2-7; either TRBD1 or TRBD2 may fit D (6 bases each). This CDR3 has 15 residues. Between the trimmed V and J ends, which lost 2 bases and 1 base, there was a span of 12 bases. Germline V CDR1 and CDR2: MNHEY, SVGAGI. Here the CDR3 DNA reads TGTGCCAGCAGTTACGGCGGAGGGGGGTCCTACGAGCAGTACTTC. Amino acids: CASSYGGGGSYEQYF.

This clone came up a few times. The genes are TRBV7-9 and TRBJ2-5, with 7 bases that match TRBD2. CDR3 length: 14 amino acids. Germline V gives CDR1 SEHNR, CDR2 FQNEAQ (reference sequence). V dropped 0 bases and J dropped 5; count of bases not matched to a gene: 3. The CDR3 is CASSLAGGLETQYF. The CDR3 DNA sequence: TGTGCCAGCAGCTTAGCGGGAGGGTTGGAGACCCAGTACTTC. Complete variable domain (other parts from reference TRBV7-9 and TRBJ2-5): DTGVSQNPRHKITKRGQNVTFRCDPISEHNRLYWYRQTLGQGPEFLTYFQNEAQLEKSRLLSDRFSAERPKGSFSTLEIQRTEQGDSAMYLCASSLAGGLETQYFGPGTRLLVL.

The chain employs TRBV7-3 and TRBJ1-6, with D maybe TRBD1 (5 bases). The length of the CDR3 is 16 residues. The V and J ends lost 6 bases and 7 bases respectively, with 19 bases between them. Per germline, CDR1 SGHTA and CDR2 FQGTGA. The CDR3 protein is CASRWSQWGSNSPLHF. In nucleotides, the CDR3 is TGTGCCAGCAGGTGGTCGCAGTGGGGCTCAAATTCACCCCTCCACTTT.

This clone was counted between two and nine times. This chain connects TRBV30 to TRBJ1-2; 10 nucleotides line up with TRBD1. Germline CDR1 is GTSNPN and CDR2 is SVGIG (reference sequence). After removal of 1 base from V and 2 bases from J, the junction contained 7 bases not matched to a gene. The CDR3 contains 16 residues. CDR3 residues: CAWSGPGTGENYGYTF. As DNA, the CDR3 is TGTGCCTGGAGTGGTCCCGGGACAGGGGAAAACTATGGCTACACCTTC. The full variable domain, with the rest looked up from reference TRBV30 and TRBJ1-2, is SQTIHQWPATLVQPVGSPLSLECTVEGTSNPNLYWYRQAAGRGLQLLFYSVGIGQISSEVPQNLSASRPQDRQFILSSKKLLLSDSGFYLCAWSGPGTGENYGYTFGSGTRLTVV.

This clone has at least ten counts. The genes are TRBV7-2 and TRBJ1-1; D perhaps matches TRBD1 (6 bases). The CDR3 sequence is 13 residues long. Germline V lookup: CDR1 SGHTA, CDR2 FQGNSA. V lost 2 bases and J lost 8, with 12 bases in between. The CDR3 DNA reads TGTGCCAGCAGCTTATTTGGAGGGGGAGAAGCTTTCTTT. This sequence encodes CASSLFGGGEAFF.

The V gene is TRBV4-1, the J gene TRBJ1-2; D gene uncertain. The CDR3 loop spans 12 amino acids. The germline V gene has CDR1 MGHRA and CDR2 YSYEKL. Between the trimmed V and J ends, which lost 2 bases and 4 bases, there was a span of 5 bases. This CDR3 is CASSQSGYGYTF. In nucleotides, the CDR3 is TGCGCCAGCAGCCAAAGCGGCTATGGCTACACCTTC.

The J gene is TRBJ2-5, the V gene TRBV25-1, with 9 bases fitting TRBD1. The end of the DNA aligns better with TRBJ2-7, so the J call may be wrong. The length of the CDR3 is 14 residues. Germline CDR1 MGHDK, CDR2 SYGVNS. The CDR3 DNA reads TGTGCCAGCAATTCCGGGACAGGGAGGTACGAGCAGTACTTC. Translated, it gives CASNSGTGRYEQYF.

The chain couples TRBV25-1 to TRBJ1-5, with D tentatively TRBD1 (5 bases). This CDR3 is 13 amino acids long. CDR1 and CDR2 (germline): MGHDK, SYGVNS. V was pared by 3 bases and J by 2 bases, with 5 bases between. The CDR3 region is CASSDRGNQPQHF. In DNA form, the CDR3 reads TGTGCCAGCAGTGACAGGGGCAATCAGCCCCAGCATTTT.

This chain joins TRBV19 and TRBJ1-1; a weak D match, TRBD1 (5 bases). The CDR3 consists of 13 residues. Trimming cost V 3 bases and J 6 bases, with 11 bases left between them. The germline gives CDR1 LNHDA, CDR2 SQIVND (reference sequence). The DNA of the CDR3 is TGTGCCAGTAGTATGGTCCCGGGACCTGAAGCTTTCTTT. As protein: CASSMVPGPEAFF.

V usage is TRBV19 and J usage is TRBJ2-7, with TRBD2 matching over 11 bases. V was clipped by 3 bases and J by 4 bases; unmatched bases: 2. The CDR3 totals 14 residues. Looked up from germline, CDR1 is LNHDA and CDR2 is SQIVND (reference sequence). This chain's CDR3 is CASSIGTSGYEQYF. In nucleotides, the CDR3 is TGTGCCAGTAGTATTGGGACTAGCGGATACGAGCAGTACTTC.

The V call is TRBV29-1, the J call TRBJ2-1; D uncertain. Trimming took 7 bases from V and 5 from J, leaving 6 bases between them. This CDR3 is built from 10 residues. Germline CDR1 and CDR2: SQVTM and ANQGSEA. This chain's CDR3 is CSGRNNEQFF. DNA for the CDR3: TGCAGCGGCCGAAACAATGAGCAGTTCTTC.

J is TRBJ2-2 and V is TRBV9, with 7 bases that match TRBD2. Germline V gene sequence: CDR1 SGDLS, CDR2 YYNGEE. V lost 4 bases to trimming and J lost 4 bases; unmatched junction nucleotides: 10. The CDR3 is 16 residues long. The CDR3 coding sequence is TGTGCCAGCAGCTTGGAGGCGGGAGTATCCACCGGGGAGCTGTTTTTT. Translation: CASSLEAGVSTGELFF.

The chain carries TRBV7-2 and TRBJ2-1; tentative D call: TRBD1 (6 bases). From germline, CDR1 is SGHTA and CDR2 FQGNSA. V was pared by 5 bases and J by 5 bases, with 13 bases between. The CDR3 spans 14 residues. The CDR3 loop reads CASSTRQAHNEQFF. CDR3 DNA sequence: TGTGCCAGCAGCACCCGACAGGCCCACAATGAGCAGTTCTTC.

V usage is TRBV6-6 and J usage is TRBJ2-1, with 7 bases fitting TRBD1. J lost 2 bases, V lost 6 bases, and 7 bases had no gene match. Germline V lookup: CDR1 MNHNY, CDR2 SVGAGI (reference sequence). The CDR3 has 15 amino acids. As DNA, the CDR3 is TGTGCCAGCAGGGGAACAGGGGCGACCTACAATGAGCAGTTCTTC. It is translated as CASRGTGATYNEQFF.

V usage is TRBV6-5 and J usage is TRBJ1-1; possible D gene TRBD1, 6 bases. The CDR3 contains 15 residues. In germline, CDR1 is MNHEY, CDR2 SVGAGI. Trimming left V 6 bases short and J 4 bases short, with 18 bases between. Here the CDR3 reads CASRPRGSPGTEAFF. CDR3 nucleotides: TGTGCCAGCAGACCCAGGGGTTCCCCGGGCACTGAAGCTTTCTTT.

This clone occurred a few times. The gene calls are TRBV5-6 and TRBJ1-5; 8 bases are a match to TRBD1. This CDR3 has 15 residues. Germline V gene data show CDR1 as SGHDT and CDR2 as YYEEEE. The junction had 7 bases not matched to a gene; V was cut back by 4 bases and J by 4 bases. This chain's CDR3 is CASSAWTGPNQPQHF. CDR3 coding DNA: TGTGCCAGCAGCGCCTGGACAGGGCCTAATCAGCCCCAGCATTTT.

V and J are TRBV6-5 and TRBJ2-5; 11 bases align to TRBD1. This CDR3 spans 16 amino acids. CDR1 is MNHEY and CDR2 is SVGAGI in the germline V gene. Trimming removed 0 bases from V and 5 bases from J; junction bases left unmatched: 5. The CDR3 DNA reads as TGTGCCAGCAGTTACTCGGGACAGGGGGTTTCGGAGACCCAGTACTTC. Residues: CASSYSGQGVSETQYF.

Comments on this clone: The same CDR3 also results from other DNA sequences found in this sample. The rearrangement uses TRBV6-5 and TRBJ2-7; D not resolved. The V end lost 2 bases, the J end lost 4 bases, and 6 bases lay between the germline ends. Germline V gene data show CDR1 as MNHEY and CDR2 as SVGAGI. This CDR3 has 12 residues. The CDR3 is CASSYDGYEQYF. In DNA, the CDR3 is TGTGCCAGCAGTTACGATGGGTACGAGCAGTACTTC.

The chain joins TRBV27 to TRBJ2-2, with D tentatively TRBD1 (6 bases). This CDR3 comprises 16 residues. The ends were cut back, 0 bases at V and 4 bases at J, with 12 bases in the middle. CDR1 is MNHEY, CDR2 SMNVEV, per germline (reference sequence). CDR3 sequence (DNA): TGTGCCAGCAGTTTATCGTTCAGGGGTGGCACCGGGGAGCTGTTTTTT. Translating it yields CASSLSFRGGTGELFF.

The chain has TRBV29-1 and TRBJ2-2; tentatively, D is TRBD2 (5 bases). The V and J ends lost 1 base and 4 bases respectively, with 10 bases between them. Germline CDR1 and CDR2: SQVTM and ANQGSEA. CDR3 size: 14 residues. CDR3 nucleotides: TGCAGCGTTGAAGGACTATCGCGCACCGGGGAGCTGTTTTTT. Its translation: CSVEGLSRTGELFF.

The chain couples TRBV5-1 to TRBJ2-5; D is perhaps TRBD2 (5 bases). Trimming cost V 7 bases and J 4 bases, with 14 bases left between them. The germline CDR1 and CDR2 sequences are SGHRS and YFSETQ. This CDR3 comprises 13 residues. Written as DNA, the CDR3 is TGCGCCAGCGCTACGGGGTCGGGAGAGACCCAGTACTTC. Its translation is CASATGSGETQYF.

This clone has more than one count but fewer than ten. The genes are TRBV29-1 and TRBJ2-1, with TRBD2 matching over 8 bases. The V and J ends lost 4 bases and 4 bases, in that order; junction bases with no gene match: 6. The CDR3 spans 14 residues. Germline loops: CDR1 SQVTM, CDR2 ANQGSEA. CDR3 protein: CSVGLLADYNEQFF. In DNA form, the CDR3 reads TGCAGCGTTGGATTACTAGCGGATTACAATGAGCAGTTCTTC.

This clone showed up just a few times. This rearrangement joins TRBV29-1 to TRBJ2-7, with no clear D. Germline CDR1 and CDR2: SQVTM and ANQGSEA. Trimming removed 5 bases from V and 4 bases from J, with 6 bases in between. This CDR3 spans 10 amino acids. The CDR3 nucleotides are TGCAGCGTTTTCGATTACGAGCAGTACTTC. This translates into CSVFDYEQYF.

The J gene is TRBJ2-4, the V gene TRBV11-2; 8 bases are a match to TRBD1. The germline V gene has CDR1 SGHAT and CDR2 FQNNGV. Trimming at V came to 3 bases and at J to 8 bases, leaving 9 bases not matched to a gene. This CDR3 comprises 15 residues. CDR3 DNA: TGTGCCAGCAGCTTTGGACAGGGTATTTTAGACATTCAGTACTTC. Amino acids: CASSFGQGILDIQYF.

In its sample, this clone was seen a few times. The V call is TRBV5-6, the J call TRBJ2-5; 9 bases are shared with TRBD1. Per germline, CDR1 SGHDT and CDR2 YYEEEE. Trimming took 3 bases from V and 2 from J; bases not matched to a gene: 14. This CDR3 contains 18 residues. CDR3 sequence reads: CASSSTLQGAMRQETQYF. For the CDR3, the DNA is TGTGCCAGCAGCTCAACGTTACAGGGGGCGATGAGGCAAGAGACCCAGTACTTC.

The rearrangement uses TRBV4-1 and TRBJ2-7; D uncertain. The V end was cut by 1 base, the J end by 1 base, with 11 bases between. This CDR3 spans 15 amino acids. The germline V gene encodes CDR1 MGHRA and CDR2 YSYEKL. CDR3 coding DNA: TGCGCCAGCAGCCAAGCCAGATTGTCTTCCTACGAGCAGTACTTC. Translating gives CASSQARLSSYEQYF.

This clone came up a few times. J is TRBJ1-1 and V is TRBV30; D not certain. V was pared by 2 bases and J by 4 bases, with 17 bases between. Germline-derived CDR1 and CDR2 are GTSNPN and SVGIG (reference sequence). There are 15 residues in the CDR3. The CDR3 DNA is TGTGCCTGGAGTCTCAGGAGGACGGACCTCACTGAAGCTTTCTTT. This codes for CAWSLRRTDLTEAFF. The full variable domain, completed using reference TRBV30 and TRBJ1-1, is SQTIHQWPATLVQPVGSPLSLECTVEGTSNPNLYWYRQAAGRGLQLLFYSVGIGQISSEVPQNLSASRPQDRQFILSSKKLLLSDSGFYLCAWSLRRTDLTEAFFGQGTRLTVV.

This chain joins TRBV11-3 and TRBJ2-7; 7 bases map to TRBD2. Germline V CDR1 and CDR2: SGHNT, YENEEA. V was clipped by 2 bases and J by 3 bases; unmatched bases: 7. CDR3 length equals 15 residues. CDR3 coding DNA: TGTGCCAGCAGCTTAAATTACGGGAGGATCTACGAGCAGTACTTC. Protein sequence: CASSLNYGRIYEQYF.

The chain links TRBV27 to TRBJ2-5; maybe TRBD2 (5 bases). V was pared by 3 bases and J by 0 bases, with 14 bases between. Germline CDR1 and CDR2: MNHEY and SMNVEV (reference sequence). The CDR3 extends over 16 amino acids. CDR3 residues: CASSLFRGLNQETQYF. CDR3 nucleotides: TGTGCCAGCAGTTTGTTTCGAGGGCTAAACCAAGAGACCCAGTACTTC.

As regards this clone: Other DNA sequences from this sample encode an identical CDR3 as well. The rearrangement links TRBV29-1 to TRBJ1-2; no clear D. Trimming shortened V by 0 bases and J by 2 bases, and 1 base separated the two germline ends. The CDR3 is 11 residues long. The V gene's germline CDR1 is SQVTM and CDR2 ANQGSEA. The CDR3 sequence is CSVEENYGYTF. The CDR3 nucleotides are TGCAGCGTTGAAGAAAACTATGGCTACACCTTC.

The CDR3 nucleotides read TGTGCCAGCAGCGCCGGGACTGGGGGATACGAGCAGTACTTC. Its protein product is CASSAGTGGYEQYF. The chain recombines TRBV5-4 with TRBJ2-7, with D tentatively TRBD2 (6 bases). V was cut by 4 bases and J by 4 bases, with 15 bases left in between. Germline-derived CDR1 and CDR2 are SGHNT and YYREEE (reference sequence). The CDR3 has 14 residues.